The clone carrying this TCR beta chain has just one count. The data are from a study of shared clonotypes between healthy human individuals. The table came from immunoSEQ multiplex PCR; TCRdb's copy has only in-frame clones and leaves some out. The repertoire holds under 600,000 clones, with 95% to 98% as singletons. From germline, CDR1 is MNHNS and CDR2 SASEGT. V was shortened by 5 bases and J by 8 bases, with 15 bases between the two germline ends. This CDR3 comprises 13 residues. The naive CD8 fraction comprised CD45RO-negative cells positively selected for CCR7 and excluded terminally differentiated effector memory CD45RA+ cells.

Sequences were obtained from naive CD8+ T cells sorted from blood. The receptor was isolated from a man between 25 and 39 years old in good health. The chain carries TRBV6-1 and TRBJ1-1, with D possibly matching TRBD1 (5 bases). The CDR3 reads CASSKTGTGEAFF. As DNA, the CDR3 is TGTGCCAGCAGTAAAACCGGGACCGGAGAAGCTTTCTTT.